Detailed here is one T cell receptor (beta chain). Participant reports of clinical history set cohort assignment. CDR3 length equals 15 residues. The junction had 13 bases not matched to a gene; V was cut back by 7 bases and J by 7 bases. Germline CDR1 is MDHEN and CDR2 is SYDVKM. Clones were read by immunoSEQ multiplex PCR, and TCRdb kept only the in-frame ones, dropping some. The sample carries some 210,000 clones, around 90% recorded once. The source of the sample is a study of blood T cell repertoires in COVID-19. V usage is TRBV28 and J usage is TRBJ1-2; 9 nucleotides line up with TRBD1. Sequencing was carried out using PBMCs or T cells enriched from blood (not recorded which). This receptor was identified in a man younger than 30 with acute COVID-19. The CDR3 is CASKNSRDRVGGYTF. DNA for the CDR3: TGTGCCAGCAAGAACAGCCGGGACAGGGTTGGTGGCTACACCTTC.